These 10 T cell receptor beta chains came from one sample sequenced in a study of TET2 disruption in CD19-targeted CAR T cells (dated by TCRdb to 2016 to 2018). Libraries were prepared through the immunoSEQ multiplex PCR assay. Sourced from immuneACCESS, this table was stored by TCRdb with only in-frame sequences that have V and J called. A share of the clones is absent; for the studies checked, an unresolved V gene accounts for under half, and the remainder has no known explanation. The sample table holds roughly 26,000 clones. The ten largest account for under 2.5% of the sample. This sample's treatment or condition label indicates: autologous CTL019 cells: CD19 CAR with 4-1BB and CD3 zeta domains. These receptors have no identified antigens. The specimen comprised CD8- CAR+ T cells sorted from cultured blood T cells, sampled for CD19 CAR T cell therapy. The sample's cell subset or site label, decoded: CD8-negative CAR-positive T cells from the infusion product. The receptors here all came from a man aged 70 or older with chronic lymphocytic leukemia.

As to this clone: The CDR3 end falls 3 residues outside the read, so it is completed with the germline J gene. The chain employs TRBV18 and TRBJ2-7, with TRBD2 as a possible D gene (6 bases). CDR1 and CDR2 from the germline V gene are KGHSH and LQKENI. The CDR3 spans 14 residues. Trimming removed 2 bases from V and 5 bases from J, with 13 bases in between. The CDR3 DNA, read in part, is TGTGCCAGCTCACCAGGGCGGGGCCCGCACGAG. Translating it yields CASSPGRGPHE. The whole CDR3 sequence is CASSPGRGPHEQYF. Based on the CDR3 plus reference TRBV18 and TRBJ2-7, the full variable domain is NAGVMQNPRHLVRRRGQEARLRCSPMKGHSHVYWYRQLPEEGLKFMVYLQKENIIDESGMPKERFSAEFPKEGPSILRIQQVVRGDSAAYFCASSPGRGPHEQYFGPGTRLTVT.

In the case of this clone: The read finishes 3 residues shy of the CDR3 end, and the germline J gene is used to complete it. V gene TRBV2 combines with J gene TRBJ2-4; no clear D. The length of the CDR3 is 15 residues. Germline CDR1 and CDR2: SNHLY and FYNNEI. The DNA read from the CDR3 is TGTGCCAGCAGTCTGACCGGTAATAGCAATCAGCCT. Amino acids: CASSLTGNSNQP. In full, the CDR3 is CASSLTGNSNQPQYF.

Worth noting for this clone: The read ends 3 residues early relative to the CDR3; the germline J gene fills the gap. V is TRBV7-9 and J is TRBJ1-4; D uncertain. Germline loops: CDR1 SEHNR, CDR2 FQNEAQ (reference sequence). Trimming cost V 1 base and J 5 bases, with 11 bases left between them. The CDR3 spans 15 residues. Partial CDR3 DNA: TGTGCCAGCAGCTTAGATGCAGGCCTCAATGAAAAA. This sequence encodes CASSLDAGLNEK. The CDR3 in its entirety is CASSLDAGLNEKLFF.

Turning to this clone: The junction departs from the called germline gene at one end, perhaps through a read error. The sequenced fragment ends 3 residues before the CDR3 boundary, so the rest is inferred from the germline J gene. Different DNA sequences within this sample yield the same CDR3. V gene TRBV20-1 combines with J gene TRBJ1-3, with TRBD1 matching over 7 bases. The CDR3 is 14 residues long. CDR1 and CDR2 (germline): DFQATT, SNEGSKA (reference sequence). The CDR3 bases that were read are TGCAGTGCTAGACCCTCGGGACAGCCAAACACT. It specifies CSARPSGQPNT. The whole CDR3 protein is CSARPSGQPNTIYF.

About this clone itself: Read data end 3 residues before the CDR3 end; the end is taken from the germline J gene. The chain combines TRBV7-9 with TRBJ2-1; D possibly corresponds to TRBD2 (6 bases). Germline CDR1 is SEHNR and CDR2 is FQNEAQ (reference sequence). V lost 5 bases to trimming and J lost 1 base, with 9 bases between them. The CDR3 has 14 residues. The CDR3: CASSLAGSYNEQFF. The part of the CDR3 DNA that was read is TGTGCCAGCAGCCTCGCGGGGTCCTACAATGAG.

As concerns this clone: The read falls 3 residues short of the CDR3 end, and the missing part is taken from the germline J gene. The V gene is TRBV20-1, the J gene TRBJ2-4, with 7 bases fitting TRBD1. The germline CDR1 and CDR2 sequences are DFQATT and SNEGSKA (reference sequence). This CDR3 has 17 residues. CDR3 DNA (partial): TGCAGTGCTAGAGTGGCCTCCCAAAAGGGGGCGTTCTATGGT. Amino acids: CSARVASQKGAFYG. The full CDR3 protein is CSARVASQKGAFYGQYF.

In the case of this clone: The missing CDR3 end, 3 residues past where the read stops, is filled in from the germline J gene. The genes are TRBV13 and TRBJ2-5; 10 bases line up with TRBD2. After removal of 2 bases from V and 4 bases from J, the junction contained 7 bases not matched to a gene. This CDR3 region has 16 residues. The V gene's germline CDR1 is PRHDT and CDR2 FYEKMQ (reference sequence). The CDR3 loop is CASSLSSSGGPETQYF. CDR3 bases read: TGTGCCAGCAGCTTAAGTAGTAGCGGGGGGCCAGAGACC.

A note on this clone: The read is 3 residues too short to cover the CDR3 end, so that end is filled in from the germline J gene. V is TRBV18 and J is TRBJ2-3; 12 bases match TRBD2. CDR3 length: 15 residues. V lost 3 bases to trimming and J lost 6 bases; unmatched junction nucleotides: 4. Looked up from germline, CDR1 is KGHSH and CDR2 is LQKENI. The CDR3 region is CASSPPSGGVDTQYF. The sequenced part of the CDR3 DNA is TGTGCCAGCTCACCCCCTAGCGGGGGGGTGGATACG.

A note on this clone: The sequence runs out 3 residues before the end of the CDR3; the remainder is reconstructed from the germline J gene. The chain combines TRBV9 with TRBJ1-2; D perhaps matches TRBD1 (5 bases). CDR1 is SGDLS, CDR2 YYNGEE, per germline. The CDR3 has 13 amino acids. CDR3 loop: CASSVGLGGGYTF. CDR3 DNA (partial): TGTGCCAGCAGCGTAGGGCTGGGGGGAGGC.

About this clone: The read comes to an end 3 residues before the CDR3 does, leaving the germline J gene to fill in the end. The chain joins TRBV19 to TRBJ1-1; a weak D match, TRBD1 (6 bases). This CDR3 comprises 14 residues. Germline CDR1 and CDR2: LNHDA and SQIVND (reference sequence). Trimming stripped 7 bases from V and 1 base from J, with 13 bases between. The CDR3 DNA, read in part, is TGTGCCAGTAACCCACAGGGCGGGAACACTGAA. Its translation is CASNPQGGNTE. The full CDR3 protein reads CASNPQGGNTEAFF.